The 27 T cell receptor beta chains below were found in one sample sequenced in a study of blood T cells in healthy people across ages. The authors ran a second PCR of about 7 to 11 cycles using a sample-barcoded 5' primer and a J-beta primer mix. Each CDR3 protein is one row after TCRdb ran MiXCR on the 5' RACE reads. Of under 1,000,000 distinct CDR3 sequences listed, about 46% are singletons. Sequencing input: blood. These receptors originate from a man at least 80 years old in good health.

This clonotype was counted only a few times. This sequence may be a read error, since a much larger clone differs from it by one base. This chain uses TRBV13 with TRBJ2-1; 7 bases align to TRBD2. The trim removed 4 bases at V and 5 bases at J, leaving 14 bases unmatched. Germline CDR1 and CDR2: PRHDT and FYEKMQ (reference sequence). CDR3 length: 17 residues. CDR3 loop: CASSSNPVAGDNNEQFF. CDR3 sequence (DNA): TGTGCCAGCAGCTCCAACCCCGTTGCGGGAGACAACAATGAGCAGTTCTTC.

The CDR3 loop reads CASSPGQGPYNEQFF. The CDR3 DNA reads TGTGCCAGCAGCCCGGGACAGGGACCCTACAATGAGCAGTTCTTC. The chain employs TRBV12-3 or TRBV12-4 and TRBJ2-1; 9 positions match TRBD1. V shed 6 bases and J 2 bases; nucleotides not matched to a gene: 5. The CDR3 has 15 amino acids.

The chain uses TRBV9 and TRBJ2-7; D is possibly TRBD1 or TRBD2 (5 bases each). V was trimmed by 3 bases and J by 3 bases, leaving 19 bases between them. Per the germline V gene, CDR1 is SGDLS and CDR2 is YYNGEE. The CDR3 contains 16 residues. The CDR3 sequence: CASSAAYGGPDYEQYF. The CDR3 coding sequence is TGTGCCAGCAGCGCTGCCTATGGGGGACCCGACTACGAGCAGTACTTC. The entire variable domain, with the rest obtained from reference TRBV9 and TRBJ2-7, is as follows: DSGVTQTPKHLITATGQRVTLRCSPRSGDLSVYWYQQSLDQGLQFLIQYYNGEERAKGNILERFSAQQFPDLHSELNLSSLELGDSALYFCASSAAYGGPDYEQYFGPGTRLTVT.

This clonotype was observed once. The chain carries TRBV6-6 and TRBJ2-1, with D possibly matching TRBD2 (5 bases). There are 13 residues in the CDR3. Looked up from germline, CDR1 is MNHNY and CDR2 is SVGAGI (reference sequence). Trimming stripped 5 bases from V and 7 bases from J, with 12 bases between. The CDR3 DNA reads TGTGCCAGCAGTGACGAGCGGCTTAATGAGCAGTTCTTC. Amino acid sequence: CASSDERLNEQFF.

This clonotype turned up a few times. The chain combines TRBV4-3 with TRBJ2-7; 8 nucleotides match TRBD2. V dropped 1 base and J dropped 1; count of bases not matched to a gene: 6. This CDR3 is built from 16 residues. CDR1 LGHNA and CDR2 YSLEER come from the germline V gene. In DNA form, the CDR3 reads TGCGCCAGCAGCCAAGTCGGGGGGGCGGTTTCCTACGAGCAGTACTTC. This gives the protein CASSQVGGAVSYEQYF.

For this clonotype: A junction boundary mismatches the germline segment, possibly from a read error. The chain uses TRBV4-2 and TRBJ2-2; D may be TRBD1 or TRBD2 (5 bases each). The CDR3 loop spans 17 amino acids. The germline CDR1 and CDR2 sequences are LGHNA and YNFKEQ. The CDR3 is CASSQDMAGTNTGELLF. In nucleotides, the CDR3 is TGTGCCAGCAGCCAAGATATGGCAGGGACGAACACCGGGGAGCTGCTTTTT.

This clonotype was seen a few times. This chain links TRBV6-1 with TRBJ1-5; 7 bases align to TRBD1. Germline values: CDR1 MNHNS, CDR2 SASEGT. V dropped 5 bases and J dropped 4; count of bases not matched to a gene: 17. The length of the CDR3 is 18 residues. Here the CDR3 reads CASSTRPGQPVWNQPQHF. The CDR3 coding sequence is TGTGCCAGCAGTACCAGACCGGGACAGCCGGTTTGGAATCAGCCCCAGCATTTT.

The V gene is TRBV7-3, the J gene TRBJ2-5; D possibly uses TRBD1 or TRBD2 (6 bases each). Trimming cost V 5 bases and J 4 bases, with 23 bases left between them. The CDR3 is made up of 17 amino acids. Germline lookup yields CDR1 SGHTA and CDR2 FQGTGA. CDR3 region: CASSLGGTPGVTETQYF. The CDR3 region has the DNA TGTGCCAGCAGCCTAGGGGGAACCCCGGGGGTCACAGAGACCCAGTACTTC. Looking up the rest from reference TRBV7-3 and TRBJ2-5 gives the full variable domain: GAGVSQTPSNKVTEKGKYVELRCDPISGHTALYWYRQSLGQGPEFLIYFQGTGAADDSGLPNDRFFAVRPEGSVSTLKIQRTERGDSAVYLCASSLGGTPGVTETQYFGPGTRLLVL.

This clonotype was found a few times. The chain joins TRBV7-2 to TRBJ2-1, with TRBD2 identical over 14 bases. Germline assignment: CDR1 SGHTA and CDR2 FQGNSA. This CDR3 is built from 16 residues. V shed 5 bases and J 8 bases; nucleotides not matched to a gene: 8. The CDR3 loop is CASSRGLAGALDEQFF. Written as DNA, the CDR3 is TGTGCCAGCAGCAGGGGACTAGCGGGAGCTCTGGATGAGCAGTTCTTC.

This chain uses TRBV29-1 with TRBJ2-1, with TRBD2 identical over 8 bases. TRBJ2-7 explains the end of the DNA better; the J call may be wrong. The germline gives CDR1 SQVTM, CDR2 ANQGSEA. The CDR3 length is 11 residues. The DNA of the CDR3 is TGCAGCGGGGGACTAGGGGTTGAGCAGTACTTC. This codes for CSGGLGVEQYF.

This clonotype has at least ten counts. V gene TRBV28 combines with J gene TRBJ2-1; D may be TRBD2 (6 bases). Germline values: CDR1 MDHEN, CDR2 SYDVKM. There are 15 residues in the CDR3. Trimming removed 2 bases at V and 0 bases at J, with 8 bases between. The CDR3 reads CASSLGRSSYNEQFF. The CDR3, as DNA: TGTGCCAGCAGTTTAGGGAGGAGCTCCTACAATGAGCAGTTCTTC.

With respect to this clonotype: The junction shows a germline mismatch at one end, possibly a read error. The rearrangement joins TRBV29-1 to TRBJ2-1; 7 bases match TRBD1. The CDR3 is 13 residues long. CDR1 and CDR2 (germline): SQVTM, ANQGSEA. This chain's CDR3 is CSSPGQIYKEQFF. The CDR3 DNA reads TGCAGCTCGCCGGGACAGATTTACAAGGAGCAGTTCTTC.

The chain carries TRBV7-2 and TRBJ1-5; 7 bases are a match to TRBD1. The CDR3 extends over 15 amino acids. Germline V lookup: CDR1 SGHTA, CDR2 FQGNSA. With 3 bases clipped from V and 2 bases from J, the junction kept 4 bases outside the gene matches. The CDR3 is CASSLSGQGNQPQHF. The CDR3 region has the DNA TGTGCCAGCAGCTTGTCAGGACAGGGCAATCAGCCCCAGCATTTT.

The chain carries TRBV7-8 and TRBJ1-4; TRBD1 matches at 7 bases. With 3 bases clipped from V and 8 bases from J, the junction kept 6 bases outside the gene matches. From germline, CDR1 is SGHVS and CDR2 FQNEAQ. CDR3 size: 14 residues. Here the CDR3 DNA reads TGTGCCAGCAGCTTTCGACAGGGACAAGAAAAACTGTTTTTT. Encoded protein: CASSFRQGQEKLFF. Looking up the rest from reference TRBV7-8 and TRBJ1-4 gives the full variable domain: GAGVSQSPRYKVAKRGQDVALRCDPISGHVSLFWYQQALGQGPEFLTYFQNEAQLDKSGLPSDRFFAERPEGSVSTLKIQRTQQEDSAVYLCASSFRQGQEKLFFGSGTQLSVL.

The chain carries TRBV30 and TRBJ2-4, with D unresolved. Matching the DNA end better, TRBJ2-7 makes the J call doubtful. Germline V gene sequence: CDR1 GTSNPN, CDR2 SVGIG (reference sequence). The CDR3 extends over 14 amino acids. The CDR3 reads CAWDLGTLTYEQYF. The DNA for the CDR3 is TGTGCCTGGGATCTCGGTACGTTAACCTACGAGCAGTACTTC.

With regard to this clonotype: Germline is not matched at one junction end, which may reflect a read error. CDR3 residues: CSARGNRENIEAFF. DNA for the CDR3: TGCAGTGCTAGAGGGAACAGGGAGAACATTGAAGCTTTCTTT. The V and J genes are TRBV20-1 and TRBJ1-1; the D gene is possibly TRBD1 (6 bases). The CDR3 totals 14 residues. From germline, CDR1 is DFQATT and CDR2 SNEGSKA (reference sequence).

Concerning this clonotype itself: The junction and the germline gene differ at one end; a read error may be behind it. The gene calls are TRBV7-9 and TRBJ2-7; TRBD2 is a possible D gene (5 bases). The CDR3 has 16 amino acids. Germline loops: CDR1 SEHNR, CDR2 FQNEAQ (reference sequence). The CDR3: CASGLAPAGERDEQYF. CDR3 sequence (DNA): TGTGCCAGCGGCTTAGCGCCCGCAGGAGAGCGCGACGAGCAGTACTTC.

The chain employs TRBV25-1 and TRBJ1-6, with 7 bases matching TRBD1. The CDR3 has 15 residues. The trim removed 6 bases at V and 9 bases at J, leaving 11 bases unmatched. Germline V lookup: CDR1 MGHDK, CDR2 SYGVNS. CDR3 in amino acids: CASSQTGTAGSPLHF. The CDR3 DNA sequence: TGTGCCAGCAGCCAAACAGGGACAGCTGGTTCACCCCTCCACTTT. The whole variable domain, filled in from reference TRBV25-1 and TRBJ1-6, reads EADIYQTPRYLVIGTGKKITLECSQTMGHDKMYWYQQDPGMELHLIHYSYGVNSTEKGDLSSESTVSRIRTEHFPLTLESARPSHTSQYLCASSQTGTAGSPLHFGNGTRLTVT.

CDR3 sequence (DNA): TGCAGTGCTAGAGTCTCTAGCGGGGGCAATGAGCAGTTCTTC. Protein product: CSARVSSGGNEQFF. The J gene is TRBJ2-1, the V gene TRBV20-1; 10 bases align to TRBD2. Trimming removed 1 base from V and 6 bases from J; junction bases left unmatched: 3. CDR3 length: 14 amino acids. Germline lookup yields CDR1 DFQATT and CDR2 SNEGSKA (reference sequence).

This clonotype occurred a few times. The chain joins TRBV28 to TRBJ2-7; 8 bases agree with TRBD2. This CDR3 has 15 amino acids. Germline V gene lookup returns CDR1 MDHEN and CDR2 SYDVKM. The ends lost 6 bases at V and 5 bases at J; junction bases unmatched: 12. CDR3 sequence: CASRHGDGRDHEQYF. CDR3 bases: TGTGCCAGCAGACATGGGGACGGGAGGGACCACGAGCAGTACTTC.

The V gene is TRBV28, the J gene TRBJ2-5, with 12 nucleotides matching TRBD2. From germline, CDR1 is MDHEN and CDR2 SYDVKM. This CDR3 is built from 15 residues. With V trimmed by 6 bases and J by 1 base, 3 bases remained unmatched. Written as DNA, the CDR3 is TGTGCCAGCAGACCTAGCGGGAGGGGCCAAGAGACCCAGTACTTC. It encodes CASRPSGRGQETQYF.

This clonotype was seen more than once but under ten times. The rearrangement uses TRBV4-2 and TRBJ2-2; D not certain. The CDR3 sequence is 14 residues long. With 1 base removed from V and 4 bases from J, the gap between germline ends came to 7 bases. The germline V gene encodes CDR1 LGHNA and CDR2 YNFKEQ. CDR3 nucleotide sequence: TGTGCCAGCAGCCAAGGAACCTTCACCGGGGAGCTGTTTTTT. As protein: CASSQGTFTGELFF.

This chain connects TRBV7-3 to TRBJ2-1, with 12 positions matching TRBD1. The CDR3 spans 15 residues. With 0 bases clipped from V and 8 bases from J, the junction kept 2 bases outside the gene matches. Germline lookup yields CDR1 SGHTA and CDR2 FQGTGA. The CDR3 here is CASSLTGTGGHEQFF. The CDR3 coding sequence is TGTGCCAGCAGCTTAACGGGGACAGGGGGCCATGAGCAGTTCTTC.

This clonotype was counted a single time. J is TRBJ2-1 and V is TRBV10-2; a possible D gene is TRBD1 (6 bases). The germline gives CDR1 WSHSY, CDR2 SAAADI. The germline V and J ends were trimmed by 0 bases and 10 bases, with 10 bases remaining between them. This CDR3 has 13 amino acids. This CDR3 is CASSESGAVEQFF. The CDR3 bases are TGCGCCAGCAGTGAGTCGGGGGCAGTAGAGCAGTTCTTC.

As DNA, the CDR3 is TGTGCCAGTAGTATAGCCCCGGACAATGAGCAGTTCTTC. It encodes CASSIAPDNEQFF. J is TRBJ2-1 and V is TRBV19, with D hard to call. Germline V gene data show CDR1 as LNHDA and CDR2 as SQIVND (reference sequence). Trimming took off 1 base at V and 5 bases at J, with 6 bases between the two ends. The CDR3 covers 13 residues.

This clonotype was counted a single time. CDR3: CASSPEATDEQYF. CDR3 DNA: TGCGCCAGCAGCCCCGAAGCGACAGACGAGCAGTACTTC. The chain has TRBV4-3 and TRBJ2-7; possible D gene TRBD1, 5 bases. Germline V gene data show CDR1 as LGHNA and CDR2 as YSLEER. This CDR3 is 13 amino acids long. The V gene lost 4 bases and the J gene lost 5 bases, with 12 bases spanning the gap.

This clonotype has ten or more counts. This chain connects TRBV29-1 to TRBJ2-1; unclear D gene. The germline V gene encodes CDR1 SQVTM and CDR2 ANQGSEA. The V gene lost 7 bases and the J gene lost 4 bases, with 14 bases spanning the gap. The length of the CDR3 is 13 residues. The CDR3 DNA follows: TGCAGCGCCGGGTGGCGTATTTACAATGAGCAGTTCTTC. The encoded protein is CSAGWRIYNEQFF.